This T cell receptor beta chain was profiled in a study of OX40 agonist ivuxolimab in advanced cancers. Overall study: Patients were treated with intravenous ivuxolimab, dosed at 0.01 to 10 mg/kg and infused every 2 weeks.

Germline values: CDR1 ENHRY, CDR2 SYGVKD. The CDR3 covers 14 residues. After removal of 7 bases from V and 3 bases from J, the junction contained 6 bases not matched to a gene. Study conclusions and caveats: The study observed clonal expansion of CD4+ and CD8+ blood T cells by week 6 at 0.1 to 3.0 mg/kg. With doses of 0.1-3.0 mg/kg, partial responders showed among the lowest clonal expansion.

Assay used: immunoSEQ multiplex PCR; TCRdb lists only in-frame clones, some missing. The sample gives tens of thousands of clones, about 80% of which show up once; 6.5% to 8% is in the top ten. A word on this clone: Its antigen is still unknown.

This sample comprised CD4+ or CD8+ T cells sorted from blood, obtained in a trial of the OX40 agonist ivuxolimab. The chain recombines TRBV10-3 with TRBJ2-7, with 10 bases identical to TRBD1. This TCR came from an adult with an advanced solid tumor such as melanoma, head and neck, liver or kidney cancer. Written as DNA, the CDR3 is TGTGCCATCAACACCGGGACAGGGGTCTACGAGCAGTACTTC. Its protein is CAINTGTGVYEQYF.